Reported below is one T cell receptor beta chain. Followed over time, Seattle patients had been enrolled while infection was active. The sample belongs to a study of blood T cell repertoires in COVID-19. Study at large: The United States, Italy and Spain supplied acute and convalescent COVID-19 samples. Nucleic acid was either cDNA or gDNA, and it came from T cells, B-cell-depleted T cells, or PBMCs.

V lost 7 bases and J 8 bases, leaving 12 bases between the germline ends. Germline-derived CDR1 and CDR2 are MNHEY and SVGAGI. The CDR3 spans 12 residues. Methods used by the authors: Nucleated cell number was recorded as an estimate derived from reference gene primer amplification. Using immunoSEQ multiplex PCR, the repertoire was profiled, and TCRdb retains in-frame clones only, with some absent. V, J and clone size are taken as reported in that table, and D and trimming were inferred from the DNA itself. The sample contains around 150,000 clones, 88% of which appear only once. The TCR comes from a human donor with COVID-19, enrolled during active disease. The donor label of this sample is uncertain. Sequences were obtained from peripheral blood. V gene TRBV6-5 combines with J gene TRBJ2-1; D not certain. The CDR3 loop is CASTVASHEQFF. The DNA of the CDR3 is TGTGCCAGCACTGTGGCTAGTCATGAGCAGTTCTTC.